The rows below give T cell receptor beta chains drawn from one sample of a study of PD-1 blockade in mismatch repair-deficient tumors. Here immunoSEQ multiplex PCR was the method, and the copy in TCRdb shows in-frame clones only, minus some. The top ten clones hold 2.9% of a sample with 25,000 to 30,000 clones, around 84% of them seen once. Material: PBMCs, obtained before pembrolizumab treatment. Receptors originate from an adult with mismatch repair-deficient cancer. Each CDR3 is given with its conserved first and last residue. A D gene is named only where the DNA matches it firmly. Clone size is stated in some rows and not others, as once, few, many or a class when expanded.

d_call	v_call	j_call	clone_size	cdr3_aa	cdr3_nt
TRBD1	TRBV30	TRBJ1-1	NA	CAWSVEGAAGEAFF	TGTGCCTGGAGTGTAGAGGGGGCGGCTGGTGAAGCTTTCTTT
TRBD1	TRBV18	TRBJ1-4	NA	CASSVGTANEKLFF	TGTGCCAGCTCAGTCGGGACAGCTAATGAAAAACTGTTTTTT
TRBD2	TRBV7-8	TRBJ2-7	NA	CASSLVVGLATYEQYF	TGTGCCAGCAGCTTAGTTGTGGGACTAGCAACCTACGAGCAGTACTTC
TRBD2	TRBV7-2	TRBJ2-7	NA	CASSQGLGAYEQYF	TGTGCCAGCAGCCAGGGACTAGGGGCCTACGAGCAGTACTTC
NA	TRBV7-6	TRBJ2-2	NA	CASSLKPNTGELFF	TGTGCCAGCAGCTTAAAGCCCAACACCGGGGAGCTGTTTTTT
NA	TRBV30	TRBJ1-5	NA	CAWSSRGGEPQHF	TGTGCCTGGAGTTCCCGTGGAGGGGAGCCCCAGCATTTT
TRBD2	TRBV28	TRBJ2-7	NA	CASSLVLAGVVHEQYF	TGTGCCAGCAGTTTGGTCCTAGCGGGAGTTGTCCACGAGCAGTACTTC
NA	TRBV29-1	TRBJ2-1	NA	CSVEGGSVAYNEQFF	TGCAGCGTTGAAGGAGGCTCAGTCGCCTACAATGAGCAGTTCTTC
NA	TRBV9	TRBJ2-5	NA	CASSASGETQYF	TGTGCCAGCAGCGCCTCGGGGGAGACCCAGTACTTC
TRBD1	TRBV7-3	TRBJ2-7	few	CASSLRGQGSYEQYF	TGTGCCAGCAGCCTAAGGGGACAGGGGTCCTACGAGCAGTACTTC
TRBD1	TRBV28	TRBJ2-7	NA	CASSSWTGGLSEQYF	TGTGCCAGCAGTTCCTGGACAGGGGGCCTTAGCGAGCAGTACTTC
TRBD1	TRBV5-1	TRBJ2-5	NA	CATNSGTGGQTQYF	TGCGCCACCAATTCCGGGACAGGGGGACAGACCCAGTACTTC
NA	TRBV9	TRBJ2-5	NA	CASSAGGTLQETQYF	TGTGCCAGCAGCGCCGGGGGGACATTACAAGAGACCCAGTACTTC
TRBD1	TRBV28	TRBJ1-5	few	CASSEQGENQPQHF	TGTGCCAGCTCGGAACAGGGGGAAAACCAGCCCCAGCATTTT
NA	TRBV7-6	TRBJ1-1	NA	CASSPALNTEAFF	TGTGCCAGCAGCCCCGCGTTGAACACTGAAGCTTTCTTT
NA	TRBV10-1	TRBJ2-2	NA	CASSESGRAGELFF	TGCGCCAGCAGTGAGTCGGGCAGGGCCGGGGAGCTGTTTTTT
TRBD2	TRBV2	TRBJ2-1	NA	CASSDSGVGLYNEQFF	TGTGCCAGCAGTGATAGCGGGGTCGGACTCTACAATGAGCAGTTCTTC
TRBD2	TRBV7-2	TRBJ2-1	NA	CASSFGLAGNNEQFF	TGTGCCAGCAGCTTCGGGCTAGCGGGTAACAATGAGCAGTTCTTC
TRBD1	TRBV28	TRBJ1-4	NA	CASSLLGTGTNEKLFF	TGTGCCAGCAGTTTATTAGGGACAGGAACTAATGAAAAACTGTTTTTT
TRBD1	TRBV11-2	TRBJ2-7	NA	CASRAPGQGLYEQYF	TGTGCCAGCAGGGCCCCGGGACAGGGCCTCTACGAGCAGTACTTC
NA	TRBV5-5	TRBJ2-7	NA	CASSQGGRAYEQYF	TGTGCCAGCAGCCAAGGGGGACGGGCCTACGAGCAGTACTTC
TRBD2	TRBV5-1	TRBJ2-3	NA	CASSLMGEGGDTQYF	TGCGCCAGCAGCTTGATGGGGGAGGGTGGTGATACGCAGTATTTT
TRBD1	TRBV7-2	TRBJ1-2	once	CASSGRTGQGAPGYTF	TGTGCCAGCAGCGGCCGAACCGGACAGGGGGCTCCTGGCTACACCTTC
TRBD1	TRBV19	TRBJ2-7	NA	CASSRTGTAYEQYF	TGTGCCAGTAGTCGCACTGGGACAGCATACGAGCAGTACTTC
TRBD2	TRBV5-5	TRBJ2-1	NA	CASSPPGREFRDEQFF	TGTGCCAGCAGCCCCCCAGGGCGGGAGTTTAGGGATGAGCAGTTCTTC
NA	TRBV10-1	TRBJ1-1	NA	CASSESGEWTEAFF	TGCGCCAGCAGTGAGTCTGGGGAGTGGACTGAAGCTTTCTTT
NA	TRBV6-5	TRBJ1-4	NA	CASSYRGEEEKLFF	TGTGCCAGCAGTTACCGGGGTGAGGAAGAAAAACTGTTTTTT
NA	TRBV7-9	TRBJ2-2	NA	CASSGHNTGELFF	TGTGCCAGCAGCGGACACAACACCGGGGAGCTGTTTTTT
TRBD1	TRBV19	TRBJ2-7	NA	CASSRGQASSYEQYF	TGTGCCAGTAGTAGGGGACAGGCTAGCTCCTACGAGCAGTACTTC
NA	TRBV5-4	TRBJ2-3	NA	CASSLRQGYVDTQYF	TGTGCCAGCAGCTTGAGGCAGGGGTACGTGGATACGCAGTATTTT
TRBD1	TRBV29-1	TRBJ1-2	NA	CSVLRDRDNYGYTF	TGCAGCGTTTTACGGGACAGGGATAACTATGGCTACACCTTC
TRBD2	TRBV28	TRBJ2-7	NA	CASTGLARSYEQYF	TGTGCCAGCACGGGACTAGCGAGATCCTACGAGCAGTACTTC
NA	TRBV27	TRBJ2-7	NA	CASSLARQAYEQYF	TGTGCCAGCAGTTTAGCACGACAAGCCTACGAGCAGTACTTC
TRBD1	TRBV4-2	TRBJ2-2	NA	CASSQTTGRDTGELFF	TGTGCCAGCAGCCAAACGACAGGGCGGGACACCGGGGAGCTGTTTTTT
TRBD1	TRBV30	TRBJ2-7	few	CAWSEGAASSYEQYF	TGTGCCTGGAGTGAGGGGGCCGCGAGCTCCTACGAGCAGTACTTC
TRBD1	TRBV5-1	TRBJ2-5	NA	CASSRGQGQETQYF	TGCGCCAGCAGCCGGGGACAGGGGCAGGAGACCCAGTACTTC
TRBD2	TRBV7-3	TRBJ2-5	NA	CASSPDTSGRAWRETQYF	TGTGCCAGCAGCCCCGACACTAGCGGGAGGGCCTGGCGGGAGACCCAGTACTTC
NA	TRBV5-1	TRBJ1-1	NA	CASSPAVSNTEAFF	TGCGCCAGCAGCCCCGCGGTTTCGAACACTGAAGCTTTCTTT
TRBD1	TRBV5-1	TRBJ2-3	NA	CASYPDREGDTQYF	TGCGCCAGCTATCCGGACAGGGAAGGAGATACGCAGTATTTT
TRBD2	TRBV7-3	TRBJ2-1	once	CASSLILAANNEQFF	TGTGCCAGCAGCTTAATACTAGCGGCAAACAATGAGCAGTTCTTC
NA	TRBV9	TRBJ2-2	once	CASSVWESDTGELFF	TGTGCCAGCAGCGTATGGGAGTCGGACACCGGGGAGCTGTTTTTT
TRBD2	TRBV27	TRBJ2-1	NA	CASKREGPYYNEQFF	TGTGCCAGTAAGCGGGAGGGGCCATACTACAATGAGCAGTTCTTC